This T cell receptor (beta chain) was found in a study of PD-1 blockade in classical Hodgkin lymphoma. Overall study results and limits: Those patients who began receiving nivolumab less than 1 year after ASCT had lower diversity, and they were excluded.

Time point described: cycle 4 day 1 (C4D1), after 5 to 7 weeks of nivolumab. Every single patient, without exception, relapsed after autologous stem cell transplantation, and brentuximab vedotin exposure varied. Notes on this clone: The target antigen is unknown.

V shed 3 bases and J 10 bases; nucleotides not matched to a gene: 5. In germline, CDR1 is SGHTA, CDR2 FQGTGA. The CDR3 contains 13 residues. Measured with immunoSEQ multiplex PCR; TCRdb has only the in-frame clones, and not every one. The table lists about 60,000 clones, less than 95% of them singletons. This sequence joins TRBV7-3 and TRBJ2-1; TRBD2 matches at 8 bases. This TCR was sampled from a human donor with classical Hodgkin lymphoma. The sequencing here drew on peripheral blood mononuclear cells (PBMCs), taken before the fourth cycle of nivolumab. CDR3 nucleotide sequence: TGTGCCAGCAGCTTCCTATCTAGCGGGGAGCAGTTCTTC. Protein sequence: CASSFLSSGEQFF.